Presented here are 21 T cell receptor beta chains from one specimen sequenced in a study of sequential checkpoint blockade in melanoma. Treatment here: randomized to nivolumab then ipilimumab (arm A) or the reverse (arm B). The data were produced by immunoSEQ multiplex PCR, yet TCRdb's version contains in-frame clones alone and is incomplete. This table holds under 9,000 clones, around three fifths found once. The source material was CD8+ T cells sorted from blood (inferred from file names), sampled from a patient given nivolumab and ipilimumab in sequence. The origin of the receptors is a human patient with melanoma. Some clones in this sample may be carry-over from other donors' samples.

The rearrangement uses TRBV19 and TRBJ2-7, with TRBD2 as a possible D gene (5 bases). In germline, CDR1 is LNHDA, CDR2 SQIVND (reference sequence). Between the trimmed V and J ends, which lost 1 base and 4 bases, there was a span of 11 bases. The CDR3 runs 14 residues. This CDR3 is CASSIGEGRYEQYF. In DNA form, the CDR3 reads TGTGCCAGTAGTATAGGAGAGGGAAGGTACGAGCAGTACTTC. The full variable domain, completed using reference TRBV19 and TRBJ2-7, is DGGITQSPKYLFRKEGQNVTLSCEQNLNHDAMYWYRQDPGQGLRLIYYSQIVNDFQKGDIAEGYSVSREKKESFPLTVTSAQKNPTAFYLCASSIGEGRYEQYFGPGTRLTVT.

In its sample, this clone was seen once. The chain recombines TRBV7-6 with TRBJ2-7; the match to TRBD1 covers 8 bases. Germline V gives CDR1 SGHVS, CDR2 FNYEAQ. There are 15 residues in the CDR3. Losses at the gene ends were 1 base for V and 3 bases for J; bases not matched to a gene: 5. CDR3 sequence: CASSLGSGTGYEQYF. The CDR3 bases are TGTGCCAGCAGCTTAGGCTCCGGGACAGGCTACGAGCAGTACTTC. Full variable domain (rest looked up from reference TRBV7-6 and TRBJ2-7): GAGVSQSPRYKVTKRGQDVALRCDPISGHVSLYWYRQALGQGPEFLTYFNYEAQQDKSGLPNDRFSAERPEGSISTLTIQRTEQRDSAMYRCASSLGSGTGYEQYFGPGTRLTVT.

This chain joins TRBV7-9 and TRBJ1-4; D perhaps matches TRBD1 (6 bases). Trimming pared 6 bases from V and 3 bases from J, leaving 8 bases between. This CDR3 is built from 13 residues. The germline V gene encodes CDR1 SEHNR and CDR2 FQNEAQ (reference sequence). The CDR3 is CASRQGPNEKLFF. The CDR3 DNA sequence: TGTGCCAGCAGACAGGGCCCTAATGAAAAACTGTTTTTT.

This clone was seen a handful of times. The chain couples TRBV19 to TRBJ2-7, with TRBD1 matching over 10 bases. Germline values: CDR1 LNHDA, CDR2 SQIVND (reference sequence). The CDR3 length is 15 residues. The J segment lost 1 base and the V segment lost 6 bases, leaving 6 bases of the junction unmatched. The CDR3 DNA reads as TGTGCCAGTAGAACCCGGGACAGGGGATCCTACGAGCAGTACTTC. It encodes CASRTRDRGSYEQYF.

This chain connects TRBV10-3 to TRBJ1-6; 8 bases align to TRBD1. The CDR3 has 15 amino acids. CDR1 ENHRY and CDR2 SYGVKD come from the germline V gene. With V trimmed by 5 bases and J by 5 bases, 5 bases remained unmatched. CDR3 region: CAISMDRENNSPLHF. CDR3 DNA sequence: TGTGCCATCAGTATGGACAGGGAAAATAATTCACCCCTCCACTTT.

This chain links TRBV5-6 with TRBJ1-2; tentatively, D is TRBD1 (5 bases). This CDR3 has 15 amino acids. CDR1 and CDR2 (germline): SGHDT, YYEEEE. V shed 2 bases and J shed 2 bases, with 13 bases lying between them. CDR3 region: CASSFGGVPNYGYTF. The DNA of the CDR3 is TGTGCCAGCAGCTTTGGGGGGGTGCCAAACTATGGCTACACCTTC.

The V gene is TRBV4-2, the J gene TRBJ1-4; D gene unclear. With 2 bases removed from V and 7 bases from J, the gap between germline ends came to 11 bases. The CDR3 spans 14 residues. CDR1 is LGHNA, CDR2 YNFKEQ, per germline. The CDR3 nucleotides read TGTGCCAGCAGCCAATATCTCCGAGGTGAAAAACTGTTTTTT. Amino acid sequence: CASSQYLRGEKLFF.

The V call is TRBV9, the J call TRBJ1-2; tentative D call: TRBD1 (6 bases). The CDR3 sequence is 13 residues long. Trimming cost V 10 bases and J 3 bases, with 16 bases left between them. The germline V gene encodes CDR1 SGDLS and CDR2 YYNGEE. Here the CDR3 reads CAGTPPGDYGYTF. The CDR3 DNA sequence: TGTGCCGGTACTCCACCAGGGGACTATGGCTACACCTTC.

This chain connects TRBV6-1 to TRBJ1-2; D gene uncertain. The CDR3 loop spans 16 amino acids. V lost 3 bases and J lost 2, with 16 bases in between. Germline-derived CDR1 and CDR2 are MNHNS and SASEGT. The CDR3 nucleotides are TGTGCCAGCAGTGAGCCAGTGTTGAGGGTCAACTATGGCTACACCTTC. Translated: CASSEPVLRVNYGYTF.

This clone appeared a few times. The chain recombines TRBV28 with TRBJ1-6, with D perhaps matching TRBD1 (6 bases). V dropped 2 bases and J dropped 10 bases, with 12 bases sitting between them. Per germline, CDR1 MDHEN and CDR2 SYDVKM. The CDR3 is 14 amino acids. The DNA for the CDR3 is TGTGCCAGCAGTTTACCAGGGGCGAAGTCACCCCTCCACTTT. This translates into CASSLPGAKSPLHF.

This chain uses TRBV7-2 with TRBJ2-7; weak D call: TRBD2 (5 bases). CDR1 is SGHTA and CDR2 is FQGNSA in the germline V gene. The CDR3 covers 11 residues. V was shortened by 5 bases and J by 4 bases, with 6 bases between the two germline ends. Here the CDR3 DNA reads TGTGCCAGCAGCCGCGGGTACGAGCAGTACTTC. This gives the protein CASSRGYEQYF.

The J gene is TRBJ1-1, the V gene TRBV15, with D possibly being TRBD1 (5 bases). CDR1 LNHNV and CDR2 YYDKDF come from the germline V gene (reference sequence). The V gene lost 4 bases and the J gene lost 1 base, with 16 bases spanning the gap. The CDR3 sequence is 16 residues long. The CDR3 region is CATSNGGGRTNTEAFF. The CDR3 nucleotides are TGTGCCACCAGCAATGGGGGTGGGAGGACGAACACTGAAGCTTTCTTT. Based on the CDR3 plus reference TRBV15 and TRBJ1-1, the full variable domain is DAMVIQNPRYQVTQFGKPVTLSCSQTLNHNVMYWYQQKSSQAPKLLFHYYDKDFNNEADTPDNFQSRRPNTSFCFLDIRSPGLGDTAMYLCATSNGGGRTNTEAFFGQGTRLTVV.

The V and J genes are TRBV7-9 and TRBJ2-7; 10 bases match TRBD2. This CDR3 is 15 amino acids long. The V gene's germline CDR1 is SEHNR and CDR2 FQNEAQ (reference sequence). Trimming at V came to 6 bases and at J to 2 bases, leaving 7 bases not matched to a gene. CDR3 nucleotide sequence: TGTGCCAGCAGTAGTACTAGCGGGGCTCCCTACGAGCAGTACTTC. Encoded protein: CASSSTSGAPYEQYF.

The V call is TRBV28, the J call TRBJ1-1; D might be TRBD1 (6 bases). With 2 bases removed from V and 0 bases from J, the gap between germline ends came to 7 bases. CDR3 length: 14 residues. Germline V gene lookup returns CDR1 MDHEN and CDR2 SYDVKM. The chain's CDR3 is CASSLTGLNTEAFF. The CDR3 bases are TGTGCCAGCAGTTTAACAGGGCTGAACACTGAAGCTTTCTTT.

The chain carries TRBV7-9 and TRBJ2-1; 8 bases agree with TRBD1. The V gene's germline CDR1 is SEHNR and CDR2 FQNEAQ (reference sequence). The J segment lost 7 bases and the V segment lost 5 bases, leaving 10 bases of the junction unmatched. The CDR3 totals 15 residues. The CDR3 DNA reads TGTGCCAGCAGCCCCGGAATGGACAGGGTGAATGAGCAGTTCTTC. It yields the protein CASSPGMDRVNEQFF.

DNA for the CDR3: TGTGCCAGCAGCCCTTGGGACAGGGGTGGCTACACCTTC. This encodes CASSPWDRGGYTF. This rearrangement joins TRBV14 to TRBJ1-2; 10 bases are a match to TRBD1. This CDR3 has 13 residues. V was clipped by 4 bases and J by 7 bases; unmatched bases: 3. Germline lookup yields CDR1 SGHDN and CDR2 FVKESK.

V usage is TRBV4-2 and J usage is TRBJ1-2, with a possible D match to TRBD1 (6 bases). Germline-derived CDR1 and CDR2 are LGHNA and YNFKEQ. The CDR3 runs to 14 residues. Trimming cost V 6 bases and J 5 bases, with 16 bases left between them. CDR3 DNA: TGTGCCAGCAGACCCGGACAGCGTCTTTATGGCTACACCTTC. It is translated as CASRPGQRLYGYTF.

This clone occurred a few times. V and J are TRBV2 and TRBJ2-7; a weak D match, TRBD1 (5 bases). The length of the CDR3 is 12 residues. CDR1 and CDR2 (germline): SNHLY, FYNNEI. Trimming removed 8 bases from V and 7 bases from J, with 15 bases in between. The CDR3 region is CASLQGRREQYF. DNA of the CDR3: TGTGCCAGCCTGCAGGGAAGAAGGGAGCAGTACTTC. Full variable domain (outside the CDR3, taken from reference TRBV2 and TRBJ2-7): EPEVTQTPSHQVTQMGQEVILRCVPISNHLYFYWYRQILGQKVEFLVSFYNNEISEKSEIFDDQFSVERPDGSNFTLKIRSTKLEDSAMYFCASLQGRREQYFGPGTRLTVT.

V usage is TRBV4-2 and J usage is TRBJ2-1; 11 positions match TRBD2. CDR3 size: 13 residues. After removal of 2 bases from V and 10 bases from J, the junction contained 1 base not matched to a gene. The germline gives CDR1 LGHNA, CDR2 YNFKEQ. CDR3 coding DNA: TGTGCCAGCAGCCAATCTAGCGGGGGGGAGCAGTTCTTC. It translates to CASSQSSGGEQFF.

CDR3 region: CASRAGGSPLHF. Written as DNA, the CDR3 is TGTGCCAGCAGGGCAGGGGGTTCACCCCTCCACTTT. The chain carries TRBV5-4 and TRBJ1-6; 7 nucleotides line up with TRBD1. Germline V gene sequence: CDR1 SGHNT, CDR2 YYREEE (reference sequence). The length of the CDR3 is 12 residues. V lost 5 bases to trimming and J lost 9 bases; unmatched junction nucleotides: 2.

This chain joins TRBV7-7 and TRBJ2-5, with 11 nucleotides matching TRBD1. CDR1 and CDR2 from the germline V gene are SSHAT and FNYEAQ (reference sequence). The CDR3 spans 16 residues. The CDR3 is CASGLRGTGGQETQYF. The CDR3 DNA follows: TGTGCTAGTGGACTACGGGGGACAGGGGGGCAAGAGACCCAGTACTTC.